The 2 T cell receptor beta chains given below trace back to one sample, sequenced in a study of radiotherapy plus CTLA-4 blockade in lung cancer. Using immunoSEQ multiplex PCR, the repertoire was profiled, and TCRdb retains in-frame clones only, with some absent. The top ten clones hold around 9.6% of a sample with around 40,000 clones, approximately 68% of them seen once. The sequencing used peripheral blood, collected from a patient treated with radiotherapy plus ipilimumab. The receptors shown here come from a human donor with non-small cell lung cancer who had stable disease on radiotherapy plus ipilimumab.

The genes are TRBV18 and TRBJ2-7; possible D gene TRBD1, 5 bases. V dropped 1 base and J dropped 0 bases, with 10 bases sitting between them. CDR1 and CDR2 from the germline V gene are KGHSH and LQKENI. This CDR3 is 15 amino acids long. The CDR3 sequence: CASSPLGHSSYEQYF. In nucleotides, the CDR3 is TGTGCCAGCTCACCACTTGGACACAGCTCCTACGAGCAGTACTTC.

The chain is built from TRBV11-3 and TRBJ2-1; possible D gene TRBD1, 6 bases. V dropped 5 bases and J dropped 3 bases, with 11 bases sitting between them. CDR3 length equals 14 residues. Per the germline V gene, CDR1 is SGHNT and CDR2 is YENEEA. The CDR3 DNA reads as TGTGCCAGCAGCATGGGACAAGGCTACAATGAGCAGTTCTTC. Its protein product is CASSMGQGYNEQFF.